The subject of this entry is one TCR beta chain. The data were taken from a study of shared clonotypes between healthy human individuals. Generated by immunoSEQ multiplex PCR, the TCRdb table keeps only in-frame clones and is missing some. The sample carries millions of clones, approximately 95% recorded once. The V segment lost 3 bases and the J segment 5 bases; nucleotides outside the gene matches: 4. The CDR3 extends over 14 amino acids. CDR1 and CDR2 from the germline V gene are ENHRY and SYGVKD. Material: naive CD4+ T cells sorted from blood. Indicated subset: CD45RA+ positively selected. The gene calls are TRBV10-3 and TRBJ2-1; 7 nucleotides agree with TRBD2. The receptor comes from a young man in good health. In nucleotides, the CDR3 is TGTGCCATCAGTGACCCGGGACTAAACAATGAGCAGTTCTTC. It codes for CAISDPGLNNEQFF.